This T cell receptor beta chain is from a study of a mutant IDH1 vaccine in newly diagnosed glioma. For this clone: Its cognate antigen is unknown.

Time point described: week 5, during vaccination. A single vaccine dose contained 300 ug of mutant IDH1 20-mer peptide, and topical imiquimod was used with it. Germline CDR1 SGDLS, CDR2 YYNGEE. The CDR3 covers 14 residues. Trimming cost V 0 bases and J 1 base, with 8 bases left between them. The protocol was immunoSEQ multiplex PCR, while the TCRdb copy is restricted to in-frame clones and leaves out a portion. The sample has 30,000 to 40,000 clones, approximately 83% seen once. This TCR was recovered from a man aged 30 to 45 with glioma. The chain employs TRBV9 and TRBJ2-7; no clear D. The specimen was PBMCs, collected from a glioma patient whose treatment included an IDH1 peptide vaccine. Written as DNA, the CDR3 is TGTGCCAGCAGCGTAGGAGCAGGTTCCTACGAGCAGTACTTC. Protein: CASSVGAGSYEQYF.